Below are 22 T cell receptor beta chains sequenced from a single sample in a study of naive and memory T cell subsets. Treatment indicated: skin biopsy from PPD injection site in Mantoux-positive individual. The library had UMIs added by 3' ligation of an oligonucleotide to TCR cDNA. Amplification of ligated cDNA took four PCR rounds with SP2 and nested alpha and beta constant primers. MiXCR was run by TCRdb on the UMI-ligation and nested PCR reads, yielding one entry per CDR3 protein. The table has 40,000 or so distinct CDR3 sequences, 11% seen once; the top ten hold around 3.9%. The sample consisted of skin, taken from a tuberculin skin test site. These receptors originate from an adult in good health.

The V gene is TRBV5-8, the J gene TRBJ2-7; 8 bases match TRBD1. Germline assignment: CDR1 SGHTS and CDR2 YDEGEE. CDR3 length equals 13 residues. Trimming at V came to 4 bases and at J to 2 bases, leaving 2 bases not matched to a gene. CDR3 in amino acids: CASSRTGPYEQYF. CDR3 in DNA: TGTGCCAGCAGCCGGACAGGGCCCTACGAGCAGTACTTC.

The rearrangement joins TRBV6-5 to TRBJ1-2; unclear D gene. The V gene lost 2 bases and the J gene lost 4 bases, with 8 bases spanning the gap. CDR1 and CDR2 from the germline V gene are MNHEY and SVGAGI. The CDR3 has 13 amino acids. The CDR3: CASSYDRSYGYTF. Here the CDR3 DNA reads TGTGCCAGCAGTTACGATAGGTCCTATGGCTACACCTTC.

This clonotype showed up just a few times. The chain combines TRBV20-1 with TRBJ2-3, with a tentative D call TRBD2 (6 bases). From germline, CDR1 is DFQATT and CDR2 SNEGSKA (reference sequence). The CDR3 contains 15 residues. The germline V and J ends were trimmed by 5 bases and 0 bases, with 15 bases remaining between them. CDR3 region: CSAGVRGTSTDTQYF. For the CDR3, the DNA is TGCAGTGCTGGCGTGCGCGGGACTAGCACAGATACGCAGTATTTT.

The table lists this clonotype with many counts. This chain links TRBV29-1 with TRBJ2-7; 9 bases align to TRBD1. The V segment lost 4 bases and the J segment 4 bases; nucleotides outside the gene matches: 8. This CDR3 contains 14 residues. The V gene's germline CDR1 is SQVTM and CDR2 ANQGSEA. The CDR3 DNA sequence: TGCAGCGTTGGGGCCGGGACAGGGCAGTACGAGCAGTACTTC. Translation gives CSVGAGTGQYEQYF.

This clonotype was detected a few times. The chain carries TRBV18 and TRBJ2-2, with TRBD1 as a possible D gene (6 bases). V gave up 3 bases and J gave up 1 base, with 15 bases separating them. This CDR3 contains 17 residues. Germline V gene sequence: CDR1 KGHSH, CDR2 LQKENI. The CDR3 DNA is TGTGCCAGCTCACCCGGCAGGGGTGGCGTGAACACCGGGGAGCTGTTTTTT. This gives the protein CASSPGRGGVNTGELFF.

This clonotype was counted at least ten times. The chain joins TRBV3-1 to TRBJ2-3, with D unclear. This CDR3 is 12 amino acids long. V shed 1 base and J shed 4 bases, with 3 bases lying between them. Germline CDR1 reads LGHDT; CDR2 reads YNNKEL (reference sequence). CDR3 bases: TGTGCCAGCAGCCAAGGCGCAGATACGCAGTATTTT. It specifies CASSQGADTQYF.

This clonotype was seen more than once but under ten times. The rearrangement uses TRBV30 and TRBJ1-5; tentative D call: TRBD1 (5 bases). Looked up from germline, CDR1 is GTSNPN and CDR2 is SVGIG (reference sequence). Trimming cost V 2 bases and J 9 bases, with 14 bases left between them. The CDR3 runs to 13 residues. CDR3 residues: CAWSPGGAAPQHF. CDR3 in DNA: TGTGCCTGGAGTCCTGGAGGGGCGGCGCCCCAGCATTTT.

The chain links TRBV5-6 to TRBJ1-4; D is undetermined. The germline V and J ends were trimmed by 0 bases and 10 bases, with 13 bases remaining between them. The CDR3 is made up of 14 amino acids. Germline lookup yields CDR1 SGHDT and CDR2 YYEEEE. The CDR3 loop is CASSLAQVSGKLFF. For the CDR3, the DNA is TGTGCCAGCAGCTTGGCTCAGGTATCCGGAAAACTGTTTTTT.

This clonotype was recorded a few times. The V call is TRBV20-1, the J call TRBJ2-7; tentatively, D is TRBD1 or TRBD2 (6 bases each). The CDR3 runs to 14 residues. Germline V CDR1 and CDR2: DFQATT, SNEGSKA (reference sequence). The ends were cut back, 4 bases at V and 0 bases at J, with 13 bases in the middle. CDR3 in amino acids: CSAINGGSSYEQYF. CDR3 DNA sequence: TGCAGTGCTATTAACGGGGGCAGCTCCTACGAGCAGTACTTC.

This clonotype has just a few counts. The chain combines TRBV30 with TRBJ1-2; D uncertain. The CDR3 extends over 12 amino acids. The germline V and J ends were trimmed by 4 bases and 4 bases, with 10 bases remaining between them. Germline lookup yields CDR1 GTSNPN and CDR2 SVGIG (reference sequence). The CDR3 sequence: CAWTGGPYGYTF. The CDR3, as DNA: TGTGCCTGGACGGGCGGTCCCTATGGCTACACCTTC.

This clonotype was observed a handful of times. The rearrangement links TRBV6-6 to TRBJ2-1, with 8 bases fitting TRBD1. Germline V gene data show CDR1 as MNHNY and CDR2 as SVGAGI (reference sequence). The CDR3 runs 15 residues. After removal of 6 bases from V and 0 bases from J, the junction contained 4 bases not matched to a gene. The CDR3, as DNA: TGTGCCAGCAGCCGTGGACAGGGCTCCTACAATGAGCAGTTCTTC. Amino acids: CASSRGQGSYNEQFF.

The chain is built from TRBV6-1 and TRBJ2-7; TRBD1 aligns across 9 bases. The CDR3 has 16 residues. Per germline, CDR1 MNHNS and CDR2 SASEGT. With V trimmed by 2 bases and J by 5 bases, 10 bases remained unmatched. The CDR3 sequence: CASSERYVGTGHEQYF. The CDR3 DNA reads as TGTGCCAGCAGTGAAAGATATGTCGGGACAGGGCACGAGCAGTACTTC.

This clonotype turned up a few times. The chain recombines TRBV5-4 with TRBJ1-2; no firm D call. V lost 0 bases, J lost 2 bases, and 8 bases lay in between. This CDR3 is built from 14 residues. Germline lookup yields CDR1 SGHNT and CDR2 YYREEE (reference sequence). CDR3 bases: TGTGCCAGCAGCTTGGACAGCGGAAACTATGGCTACACCTTC. Translating gives CASSLDSGNYGYTF.

This clonotype was picked up a small number of times. CDR3 nucleotide sequence: TGTGCCAGCAGTGCTGGTAATCCATCCGCAGTAGCCGGGGAGCTGTTTTTT. Residues: CASSAGNPSAVAGELFF. The chain joins TRBV27 to TRBJ2-2; D not resolved. In germline, CDR1 is MNHEY, CDR2 SMNVEV (reference sequence). This CDR3 region has 17 residues. Trimming cost V 5 bases and J 6 bases, with 22 bases left between them.

The table lists this clonotype with many counts. Here the CDR3 reads CASGKSGAATGELFF. Here the CDR3 DNA reads TGTGCTAGCGGGAAATCTGGAGCGGCCACCGGGGAGCTGTTTTTT. The chain carries TRBV7-7 and TRBJ2-2; TRBD2 agrees at 8 bases. The CDR3 runs to 15 residues. CDR1 is SSHAT, CDR2 FNYEAQ, per germline (reference sequence).

The chain uses TRBV5-8 and TRBJ2-1, with D possibly matching TRBD2 (6 bases). The germline CDR1 and CDR2 sequences are SGHTS and YDEGEE. Between the trimmed V and J ends, which lost 3 bases and 5 bases, there was a span of 15 bases. CDR3 length: 15 amino acids. CDR3 nucleotides: TGTGCCAGCAGCTCCACTTGGGGGAGGAACAATGAGCAGTTCTTC. Its protein product is CASSSTWGRNNEQFF.

This clonotype has a count of ten or more. The chain uses TRBV6-2 or TRBV6-3 and TRBJ1-4; D gene unclear. Germline V gene lookup returns CDR1 MNHEY and CDR2 SVGEGT. Trimming took off 4 bases at V and 0 bases at J, with 12 bases between the two ends. The CDR3 contains 16 residues. The CDR3 DNA reads TGTGCCAGCAGTTCCGGGTTAAGGGCAACTAATGAAAAACTGTTTTTT. This sequence encodes CASSSGLRATNEKLFF.

This clonotype was detected only a few times. The rearrangement links TRBV7-2 to TRBJ2-5; no clear D gene. Germline CDR1 SGHTA, CDR2 FQGNSA. The CDR3 is 12 amino acids. Trimming removed 2 bases from V and 6 bases from J, with 7 bases in between. The CDR3 spells CASSLHRQTQYF. The DNA of the CDR3 is TGTGCCAGCAGCTTACATCGCCAGACCCAGTACTTC.

The J gene is TRBJ2-1, the V gene TRBV19; D is possibly TRBD1 (6 bases). Trimming removed 2 bases at V and 8 bases at J, with 10 bases between. CDR3 length: 13 amino acids. Per germline, CDR1 LNHDA and CDR2 SQIVND (reference sequence). The CDR3 DNA reads TGTGCCAGTAGTATATCAACAGGGTATGAGCAGTTCTTC. Its protein product is CASSISTGYEQFF.

This clonotype was observed at least ten times. V usage is TRBV5-5 and J usage is TRBJ2-3; maybe TRBD2 (6 bases). Germline V gene sequence: CDR1 SGHKS, CDR2 YYEKEE (reference sequence). The CDR3 is made up of 15 amino acids. V was trimmed by 0 bases and J by 3 bases, leaving 11 bases between them. CDR3 in amino acids: CASSLELAWTDTQYF. CDR3 bases: TGTGCCAGCAGCTTGGAACTAGCATGGACAGATACGCAGTATTTT.

In its sample, this clonotype was seen many times. The genes are TRBV5-1 and TRBJ2-1, with a tentative D call TRBD2 (5 bases). Germline CDR1 and CDR2: SGHRS and YFSETQ. Trimming took 2 bases from V and 2 from J, leaving 11 bases between them. This CDR3 comprises 15 residues. Written as DNA, the CDR3 is TGCGCCAGCAGCTTAACAGCGGAGCCCTACAATGAGCAGTTCTTC. It codes for CASSLTAEPYNEQFF.

There are many counts of this clonotype. The chain links TRBV5-1 to TRBJ2-7, with TRBD1 matching 7 bases. Trimming at V came to 2 bases and at J to 2 bases, leaving 4 bases not matched to a gene. CDR1 and CDR2 from the germline V gene are SGHRS and YFSETQ. The length of the CDR3 is 14 residues. CDR3 residues: CASSFAGQAYEQYF. Here the CDR3 DNA reads TGCGCCAGCAGCTTCGCCGGACAGGCCTACGAGCAGTACTTC.